This T cell receptor (beta chain) was sequenced in a study of preoperative IRX-2 immunotherapy in early breast cancer. Generated by immunoSEQ multiplex PCR, the TCRdb table keeps only in-frame clones and is missing some. The sample has some 30,000 clones, nearly 90% seen once. Specified treatment: preoperative locoregional IRX-2 cytokine immunotherapy. This phase Ib study tested locoregional IRX-2 cytokine immunotherapy given before surgery. CDR1 is MNHGY and CDR2 is SAAAGT in the germline V gene. This CDR3 has 13 amino acids. V lost 1 base, J lost 9 bases, and 10 bases lay in between. The V gene is TRBV6-8, the J gene TRBJ2-1; TRBD2 might be the D (5 bases). Sequences were derived from tumor tissue, sampled after IRX-2 immunotherapy. The receptor was derived from a human donor with breast cancer. CDR3 coding DNA: TGTGCCAGCAGTTACTTACTAGTGGGTGAGCAGTTCTTC. Amino acid sequence: CASSYLLVGEQFF.